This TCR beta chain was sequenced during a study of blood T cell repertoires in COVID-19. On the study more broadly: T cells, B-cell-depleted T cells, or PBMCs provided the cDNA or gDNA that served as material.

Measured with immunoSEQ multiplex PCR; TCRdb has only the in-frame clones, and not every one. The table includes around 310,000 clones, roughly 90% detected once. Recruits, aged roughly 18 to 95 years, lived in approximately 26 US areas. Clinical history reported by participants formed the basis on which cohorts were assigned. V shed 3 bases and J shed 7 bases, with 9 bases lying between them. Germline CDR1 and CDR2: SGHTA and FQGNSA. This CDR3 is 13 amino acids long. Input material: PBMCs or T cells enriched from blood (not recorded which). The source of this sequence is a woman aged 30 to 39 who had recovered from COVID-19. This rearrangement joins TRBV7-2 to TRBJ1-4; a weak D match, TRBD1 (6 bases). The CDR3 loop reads CASSLGHGEKLFF. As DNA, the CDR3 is TGTGCCAGCAGCTTGGGACACGGTGAAAAACTGTTTTTT.